Each of the 9 T cell receptor beta chains below was sequenced from the same sample in a study of sequential checkpoint blockade in melanoma. The treatment was: randomized to nivolumab then ipilimumab (arm A) or the reverse (arm B). Libraries were prepared by immunoSEQ multiplex PCR; TCRdb keeps only in-frame clonotypes and omits some of them. The sample carries about 4,900 clones, under 40% recorded once. Source: tumor tissue (inferred from file names), taken from a patient given nivolumab and ipilimumab in sequence. These receptors all stem from a human donor with melanoma.

This clone was found a few times. This sequence joins TRBV19 and TRBJ1-5; no definite D call. The CDR3 has 13 residues. Germline CDR1 is LNHDA and CDR2 is SQIVND (reference sequence). V lost 1 base, J lost 1 base, and 2 bases lay in between. This CDR3 is CASSIASNQPQHF. The CDR3 DNA reads as TGTGCCAGTAGTATAGCCAGCAATCAGCCCCAGCATTTT.

This rearrangement joins TRBV19 to TRBJ2-7; 8 nucleotides match TRBD2. The CDR3 extends over 14 amino acids. The V gene end was trimmed by 1 base and the J gene end by 4 bases; junction bases not matched to a gene: 3. The germline V gene has CDR1 LNHDA and CDR2 SQIVND (reference sequence). The DNA of the CDR3 is TGTGCCAGTAGTATAGTAGTAGCGGGGTACGAGCAGTACTTC. This translates into CASSIVVAGYEQYF.

In this sample, this clone is medium-sized. This chain links TRBV9 with TRBJ1-2; the D gene is possibly TRBD1 (5 bases). Germline CDR1 and CDR2: SGDLS and YYNGEE. V was shortened by 4 bases and J by 8 bases, with 24 bases between the two germline ends. The CDR3 loop spans 16 amino acids. The DNA for the CDR3 is TGTGCCAGCAGCACCACGGCGGGACCGGGATGGTTAGGCTACACCTTC. Translation gives CASSTTAGPGWLGYTF.

The chain has TRBV5-1 and TRBJ1-3; TRBD1 might be the D (6 bases). This CDR3 is 15 amino acids long. Germline CDR1 reads SGHRS; CDR2 reads YFSETQ. V was cut by 4 bases and J by 6 bases, with 17 bases left in between. The CDR3: CASSDTQGFENTIYF. The CDR3 nucleotides are TGCGCCAGCAGCGACACACAGGGATTCGAAAACACCATATATTTT.

The rearrangement links TRBV19 to TRBJ1-1, with D possibly matching TRBD1 (6 bases). The CDR3 runs 14 residues. Germline CDR1 and CDR2: LNHDA and SQIVND (reference sequence). Trimming shortened V by 6 bases and J by 6 bases, and 17 bases separated the two germline ends. CDR3: CASRRRQAGSEAFF. In nucleotides, the CDR3 is TGTGCCAGTAGGAGGAGACAGGCTGGTTCTGAAGCTTTCTTT.

Within the sample, this clone is medium-sized. J is TRBJ2-2 and V is TRBV6-8, with 9 bases that match TRBD2. The trim removed 2 bases at V and 6 bases at J, leaving 16 bases unmatched. The CDR3 has 19 amino acids. CDR1 and CDR2 from the germline V gene are MNHGY and SAAAGT. The CDR3 DNA is TGTGCCAGCAGTTACCCAAGGAGCTATATAGCGGGGGTTTCCGGGGAGCTGTTTTTT. This encodes CASSYPRSYIAGVSGELFF.

The V gene is TRBV19, the J gene TRBJ1-6; D gene uncertain. Germline CDR1 reads LNHDA; CDR2 reads SQIVND (reference sequence). This CDR3 is built from 14 residues. V shed 4 bases and J shed 6 bases, with 10 bases lying between them. The CDR3 protein is CASSTYRGNSPLHF. The CDR3 coding sequence is TGTGCCAGTAGTACTTATCGGGGTAATTCACCCCTCCACTTT.

The chain links TRBV6-7 to TRBJ1-3, with D uncertain. TRBV6-7 is assigned to the ORF class and has an uncertain function. The CDR3 spans 17 residues. V lost 5 bases to trimming and J lost 0 bases, with 17 bases between them. The CDR3 here is CASSEAQRASSGNTIYF. CDR3 in DNA: TGTGCCAGCAGTGAAGCGCAGAGGGCAAGCTCTGGAAACACCATATATTTT.

There are a few counts of this clone. The chain links TRBV19 to TRBJ1-3; tentatively, D is TRBD1 (6 bases). V was shortened by 3 bases and J by 2 bases, with 17 bases between the two germline ends. Germline CDR1 is LNHDA and CDR2 is SQIVND (reference sequence). The CDR3 totals 17 residues. DNA for the CDR3: TGTGCCAGTAGTATGTACAGGTTCACAGGGACTGGAAACACCATATATTTT. Translating it yields CASSMYRFTGTGNTIYF.